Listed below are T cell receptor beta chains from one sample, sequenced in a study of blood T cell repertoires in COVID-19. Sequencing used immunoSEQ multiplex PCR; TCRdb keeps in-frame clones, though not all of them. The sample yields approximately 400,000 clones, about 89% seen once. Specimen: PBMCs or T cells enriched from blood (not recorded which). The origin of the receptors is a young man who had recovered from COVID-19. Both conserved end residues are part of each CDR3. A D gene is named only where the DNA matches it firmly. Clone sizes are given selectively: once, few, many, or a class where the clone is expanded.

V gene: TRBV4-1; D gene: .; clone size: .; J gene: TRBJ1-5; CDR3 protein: CASSQWGDQPQHF; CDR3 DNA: TGCGCCAGCAGCCAATGGGGGGATCAGCCCCAGCATTTT
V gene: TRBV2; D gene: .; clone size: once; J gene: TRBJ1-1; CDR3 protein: CASRGQTVNTEAFF; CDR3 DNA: TGTGCCAGCAGGGGTCAAACAGTGAACACTGAAGCTTTCTTT
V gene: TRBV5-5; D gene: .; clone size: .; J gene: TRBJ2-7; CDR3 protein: CASSQSGTSEQYF; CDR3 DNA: TGTGCCAGCAGCCAAAGTGGTACTTCCGAGCAGTACTTC
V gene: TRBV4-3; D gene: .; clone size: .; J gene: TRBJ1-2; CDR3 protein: CASSQEIGAYGYTF; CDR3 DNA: TGCGCCAGCAGCCAAGAGATAGGGGCATATGGCTACACCTTC
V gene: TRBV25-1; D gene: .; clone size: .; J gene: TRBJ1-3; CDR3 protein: CASSEYLGPSGNTIYF; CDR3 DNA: TGTGCCAGCAGTGAATATCTGGGCCCCTCTGGAAACACCATATATTTT
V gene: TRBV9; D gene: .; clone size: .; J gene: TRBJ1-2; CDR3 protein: CASSRDGDGYTF; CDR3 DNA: TGTGCCAGCAGCAGAGACGGGGATGGCTACACCTTC
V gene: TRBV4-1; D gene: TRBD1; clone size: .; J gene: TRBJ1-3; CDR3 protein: CASSRLGPGQGPYLSGNTIYF; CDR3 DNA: TGCGCCAGCAGCCGTCTAGGGCCGGGACAGGGCCCATACCTATCTGGAAACACCATATATTTT
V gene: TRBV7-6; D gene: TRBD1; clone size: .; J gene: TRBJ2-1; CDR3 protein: CASSNSQGASYNEQFF; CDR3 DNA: TGTGCCAGCAGCAATTCACAGGGGGCATCCTACAATGAGCAGTTCTTC
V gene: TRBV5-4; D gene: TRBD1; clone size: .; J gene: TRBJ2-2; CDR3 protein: CASSPGSRGFTGELFF; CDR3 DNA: TGTGCCAGCTCTCCAGGATCCAGGGGGTTCACCGGGGAGCTGTTTTTT
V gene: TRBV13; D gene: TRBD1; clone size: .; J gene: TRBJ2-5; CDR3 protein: CASSRGQGVGETQYF; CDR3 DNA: TGTGCCAGCAGCCGGGGACAGGGGGTGGGAGAGACCCAGTACTTC
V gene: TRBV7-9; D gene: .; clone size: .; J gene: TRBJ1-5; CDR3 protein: CASSRTGNQPQHF; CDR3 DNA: TGTGCCAGCAGCCGAACAGGGAATCAGCCCCAGCATTTT
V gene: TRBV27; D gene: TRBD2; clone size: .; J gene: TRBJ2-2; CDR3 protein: CASSLYGRDRELFF; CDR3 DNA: TGTGCCAGCAGTTTGTACGGGAGGGACCGGGAGCTGTTTTTT
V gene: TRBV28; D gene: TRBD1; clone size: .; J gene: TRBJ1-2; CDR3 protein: CASSIVGQGYGYTF; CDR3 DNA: TGTGCCAGCAGTATCGTGGGACAGGGATATGGCTACACCTTC
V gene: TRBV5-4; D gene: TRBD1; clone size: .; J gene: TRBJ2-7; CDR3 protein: CASSIGQGAREQYF; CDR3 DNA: TGTGCCAGCAGCATTGGACAGGGGGCGCGGGAGCAGTACTTC
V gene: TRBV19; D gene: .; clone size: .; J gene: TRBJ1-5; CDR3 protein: CASNFWPQHF; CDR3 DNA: TGTGCCAGTAACTTTTGGCCCCAGCATTTT
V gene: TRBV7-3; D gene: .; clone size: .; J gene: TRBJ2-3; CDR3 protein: CASSLSSRTDTQYF; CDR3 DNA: TGTGCCAGCAGCTTATCTTCCCGCACAGATACGCAGTATTTT
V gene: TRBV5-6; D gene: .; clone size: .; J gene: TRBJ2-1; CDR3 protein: CASSLRGYNEQFF; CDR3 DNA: TGTGCCAGCAGCTTAAGAGGGTACAATGAGCAGTTCTTC
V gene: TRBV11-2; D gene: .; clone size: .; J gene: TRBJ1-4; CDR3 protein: CASSLGSREDNEKLFF; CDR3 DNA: TGTGCCAGCAGCTTAGGTAGCAGGGAAGATAATGAAAAACTGTTTTTT
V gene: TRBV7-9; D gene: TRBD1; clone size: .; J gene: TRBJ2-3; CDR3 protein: CASSHDRARTDTQYF; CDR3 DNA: TGTGCCAGCAGCCATGACAGGGCTCGCACAGATACGCAGTATTTT
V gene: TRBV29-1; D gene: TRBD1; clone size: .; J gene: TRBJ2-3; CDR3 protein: CSVRQGWGTDTQYF; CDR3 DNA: TGCAGCGTTCGACAGGGGTGGGGCACAGATACGCAGTATTTT
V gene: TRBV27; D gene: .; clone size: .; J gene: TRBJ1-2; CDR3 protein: CASSLSRENGYTF; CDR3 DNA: TGTGCCAGCAGTTTATCGCGGGAAAATGGCTACACCTTC
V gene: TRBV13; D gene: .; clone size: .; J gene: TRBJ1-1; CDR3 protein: CASSFARAGAFF; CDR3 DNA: TGTGCCAGCAGCTTTGCCAGGGCAGGAGCTTTCTTT
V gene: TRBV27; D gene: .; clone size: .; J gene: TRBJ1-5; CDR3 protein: CASTTTGWGNQPQHF; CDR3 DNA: TGTGCCAGCACCACGACAGGTTGGGGCAATCAGCCCCAGCATTTT
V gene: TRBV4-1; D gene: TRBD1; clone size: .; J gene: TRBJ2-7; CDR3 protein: CASSPIPRDRRHEQYF; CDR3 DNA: TGCGCCAGCAGCCCAATACCACGGGACAGGAGACACGAGCAGTACTTC
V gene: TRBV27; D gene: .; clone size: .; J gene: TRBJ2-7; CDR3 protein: CASSPVTISYEQYF; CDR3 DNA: TGTGCCAGCAGTCCTGTGACAATCTCCTACGAGCAGTACTTC
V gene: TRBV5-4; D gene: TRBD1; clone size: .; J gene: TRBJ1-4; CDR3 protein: CASSRLGGRDEKLFF; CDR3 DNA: TGTGCCAGCAGCAGATTAGGGGGCAGGGATGAAAAACTGTTTTTT
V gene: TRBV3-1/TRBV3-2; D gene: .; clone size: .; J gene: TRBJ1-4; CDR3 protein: CASSQRGKLFF; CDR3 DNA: TGTGCCAGCAGCCAAAGAGGAAAACTGTTTTTT
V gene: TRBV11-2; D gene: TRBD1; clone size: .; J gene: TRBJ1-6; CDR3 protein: CASSFTGGARSPLHF; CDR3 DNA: TGTGCCAGCAGCTTTACAGGGGGCGCGCGGTCACCCCTCCACTTT
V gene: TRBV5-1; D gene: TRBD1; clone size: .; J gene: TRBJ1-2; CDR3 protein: CASSLTGGDGYTF; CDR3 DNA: TGCGCCAGCAGCCTTACAGGGGGCGATGGCTACACCTTC
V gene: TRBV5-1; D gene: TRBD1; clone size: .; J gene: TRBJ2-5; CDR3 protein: CASTRPTGFQETQYF; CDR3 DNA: TGCGCCAGCACTCGCCCGACAGGGTTCCAAGAGACCCAGTACTTC
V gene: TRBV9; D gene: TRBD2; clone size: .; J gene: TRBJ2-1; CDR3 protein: CASSEGLLYNEQFF; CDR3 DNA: TGTGCCAGCAGCGAGGGACTACTTTACAATGAGCAGTTCTTC
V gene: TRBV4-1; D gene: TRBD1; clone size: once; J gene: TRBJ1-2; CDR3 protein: CASSHTTGWGYGYTF; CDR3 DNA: TGCGCCAGCAGCCATACGACAGGGTGGGGCTATGGCTACACCTTC
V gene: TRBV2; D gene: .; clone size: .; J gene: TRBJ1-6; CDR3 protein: CASSGQVNYNSPLHF; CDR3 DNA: TGTGCCAGCAGTGGTCAGGTGAACTATAATTCACCCCTCCACTTT
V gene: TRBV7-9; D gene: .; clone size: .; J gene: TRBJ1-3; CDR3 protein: CASSLGSSSGNTIYF; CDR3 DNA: TGTGCCAGCAGCCTAGGGAGTTCCTCTGGAAACACCATATATTTT
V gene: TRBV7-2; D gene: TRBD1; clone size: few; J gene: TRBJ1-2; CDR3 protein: CASSAQTGNYGYTF; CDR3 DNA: TGTGCCAGCAGCGCCCAGACAGGGAACTATGGCTACACCTTC
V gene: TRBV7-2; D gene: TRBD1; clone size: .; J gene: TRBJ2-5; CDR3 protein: CASSLGTGGETQYF; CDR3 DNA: TGTGCCAGCAGCTTAGGGACAGGGGGAGAGACCCAGTACTTC
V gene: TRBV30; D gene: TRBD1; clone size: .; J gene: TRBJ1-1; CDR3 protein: CAWSVQWDSEAFF; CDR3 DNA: TGTGCCTGGAGTGTACAATGGGACAGCGAAGCTTTCTTT
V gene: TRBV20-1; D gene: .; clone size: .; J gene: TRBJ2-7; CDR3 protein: CSASYGEIYEQYF; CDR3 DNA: TGCAGTGCTAGTTACGGGGAGATCTACGAGCAGTACTTC
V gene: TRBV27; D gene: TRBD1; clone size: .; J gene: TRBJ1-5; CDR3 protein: CASSFRPIITGQGPNQPQHF; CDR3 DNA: TGTGCCAGCAGTTTCCGTCCCATCATAACGGGACAGGGTCCGAATCAGCCCCAGCATTTT
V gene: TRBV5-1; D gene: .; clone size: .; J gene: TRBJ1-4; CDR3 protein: CASSPQLATNEKLFF; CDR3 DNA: TGCGCCAGCAGCCCCCAGCTAGCAACTAATGAAAAACTGTTTTTT
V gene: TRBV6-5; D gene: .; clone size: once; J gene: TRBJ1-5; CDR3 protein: CASGDQGSRNQPQHF; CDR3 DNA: TGTGCCAGCGGAGATCAGGGCAGCCGCAATCAGCCCCAGCATTTT
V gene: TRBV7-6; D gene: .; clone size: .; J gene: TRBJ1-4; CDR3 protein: CASSSRISSVTNGEKLFF; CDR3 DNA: TGTGCCAGCAGCTCTCGAATATCGTCCGTCACTAATGGGGAAAAACTGTTTTTT
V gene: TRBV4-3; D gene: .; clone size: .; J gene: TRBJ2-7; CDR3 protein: CASSQEKEYEQYF; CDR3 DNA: TGCGCCAGCAGCCAAGAAAAAGAGTACGAGCAGTACTTC
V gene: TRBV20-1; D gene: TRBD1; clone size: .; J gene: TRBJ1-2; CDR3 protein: CSSNQGDGYTF; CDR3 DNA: TGCAGTTCTAACCAGGGGGATGGCTACACCTTC